This passage covers 20 T cell receptor beta chains from one sample sequenced in a study of shared clonotypes between healthy human individuals. Profiled with immunoSEQ multiplex PCR; TCRdb holds only in-frame clones, not every one. The sample includes about 680,000 clones, less than 85% of them seen just once. Sequencing used memory CD4+ T cells sorted from blood. The subset denotes: CD45RA-negative fraction. These receptors were collected from a woman under 40 in good health.

The DNA for the CDR3 is TGTGCCAGCAGTGGAGGACAGGGGGGTCAGCCCCAGCATTTT. Encoded protein: CASSGGQGGQPQHF. The J gene is TRBJ1-5, the V gene TRBV6-1, with TRBD1 matching 10 bases. The V gene's germline CDR1 is MNHNS and CDR2 SASEGT. The length of the CDR3 is 14 residues. After removal of 4 bases from V and 6 bases from J, the junction contained 3 bases not matched to a gene.

This chain connects TRBV11-2 to TRBJ1-2, with D possibly being TRBD1 (6 bases). V lost 11 bases and J 7 bases, leaving 17 bases between the germline ends. This CDR3 region has 12 residues. Germline assignment: CDR1 SGHAT and CDR2 FQNNGV. CDR3 bases: TGTGCCGCTGGGTGGGGGGCCGGTGGCTACACCTTC. Translation gives CAAGWGAGGYTF.

There are a few counts of this clone. The chain couples TRBV19 to TRBJ2-3; 7 bases agree with TRBD2. Germline V gene sequence: CDR1 LNHDA, CDR2 SQIVND (reference sequence). This CDR3 spans 14 amino acids. V dropped 7 bases and J dropped 0; count of bases not matched to a gene: 4. CDR3 loop: CASKTSQSTDTQYF. The CDR3 nucleotides read TGTGCCAGTAAGACTAGCCAGAGCACAGATACGCAGTATTTT.

This clone was recorded many times. The sample contains more than one DNA sequence encoding this CDR3. The genes are TRBV5-1 and TRBJ2-1; possible D gene TRBD2, 5 bases. This CDR3 region has 15 residues. Looked up from germline, CDR1 is SGHRS and CDR2 is YFSETQ. The V and J ends lost 3 bases and 0 bases respectively, with 10 bases between them. The CDR3: CASSSDSSSYNEQFF. Here the CDR3 DNA reads TGCGCCAGCAGCTCGGACTCCTCCTCCTACAATGAGCAGTTCTTC.

Here the CDR3 reads CASSPLDRTEQFF. The CDR3 DNA sequence: TGTGCCAGCAGTCCCCTGGACAGAACAGAGCAGTTCTTC. The chain couples TRBV27 to TRBJ2-1, with D perhaps matching TRBD1 (6 bases). Germline V gene sequence: CDR1 MNHEY, CDR2 SMNVEV (reference sequence). This CDR3 is built from 13 residues. Trimming took 5 bases from V and 10 from J, leaving 15 bases between them.

This rearrangement joins TRBV15 to TRBJ2-7, with D tentatively TRBD1 or TRBD2 (5 bases each). V shed 0 bases and J shed 1 base, with 10 bases lying between them. This CDR3 region has 15 residues. CDR1 is LNHNV, CDR2 YYDKDF, per germline (reference sequence). The CDR3 nucleotides read TGTGCCACCAGCAGAGATCGTGGGGGATCCTACGAGCAGTACTTC. Residues: CATSRDRGGSYEQYF.

The J gene is TRBJ1-1, the V gene TRBV5-4; 8 bases map to TRBD1. This CDR3 is built from 13 residues. J lost 5 bases, V lost 2 bases, and 2 bases had no gene match. Per the germline V gene, CDR1 is SGHNT and CDR2 is YYREEE (reference sequence). The CDR3 protein is CASSFRQGTEAFF. The CDR3 nucleotides are TGTGCCAGCAGCTTTAGACAGGGGACTGAAGCTTTCTTT.

Only a few counts were recorded for this clone. The gene calls are TRBV7-3 and TRBJ2-7, with D perhaps matching TRBD1 or TRBD2 (5 bases each). The CDR3 covers 16 residues. Germline CDR1 reads SGHTA; CDR2 reads FQGTGA. Deletions cut 2 bases from V and 7 bases from J, with 21 bases between. CDR3 region: CASSLFQGAVMGEQYF. CDR3 nucleotide sequence: TGTGCCAGCAGCTTATTTCAGGGAGCGGTGATGGGGGAGCAGTACTTC.

The CDR3 here is CASSPPLLEDRNSPLHF. CDR3 DNA: TGCGCCAGCAGCCCCCCCCTTCTCGAGGACAGAAACTCACCCCTCCACTTT. V and J are TRBV5-1 and TRBJ1-6; weak D call: TRBD1 (6 bases). The CDR3 contains 17 residues. V was cut by 4 bases and J by 10 bases, with 24 bases left in between. CDR1 is SGHRS, CDR2 YFSETQ, per germline.

The V gene is TRBV18, the J gene TRBJ2-3, with 9 bases that match TRBD1. Germline CDR1 KGHSH, CDR2 LQKENI. The CDR3 is 13 residues long. V shed 7 bases, J shed 6 bases, and the junction held 5 bases outside the gene matches. The CDR3 here is CASFGTGTDTQYF. CDR3 DNA: TGTGCCAGCTTCGGGACAGGGACCGATACGCAGTATTTT.

This clone was counted between two and nine times. This rearrangement joins TRBV10-3 to TRBJ1-2; a possible D gene is TRBD1 (6 bases). The CDR3 consists of 13 residues. Germline-derived CDR1 and CDR2 are ENHRY and SYGVKD. The germline V and J ends were trimmed by 8 bases and 2 bases, with 12 bases remaining between them. The CDR3 loop reads CAIRDRTNYGYTF. In nucleotides, the CDR3 is TGTGCCATCCGAGACAGGACCAACTATGGCTACACCTTC.

V gene TRBV28 combines with J gene TRBJ2-7, with D possibly being TRBD1 (6 bases). From germline, CDR1 is MDHEN and CDR2 SYDVKM. V was shortened by 6 bases and J by 6 bases, with 15 bases between the two germline ends. There are 13 residues in the CDR3. The CDR3 reads CASSRNRASEQYF. CDR3 DNA sequence: TGTGCCAGCAGCCGCAACAGGGCCTCCGAGCAGTACTTC. The complete variable domain, with remaining parts taken from reference TRBV28 and TRBJ2-7, reads DVKVTQSSRYLVKRTGEKVFLECVQDMDHENMFWYRQDPGLGLRLIYFSYDVKMKEKGDIPEGYSVSREKKERFSLILESASTNQTSMYLCASSRNRASEQYFGPGTRLTVT.

The chain is built from TRBV18 and TRBJ1-3; D possibly corresponds to TRBD1 (5 bases). Trimming removed 3 bases from V and 2 bases from J, with 11 bases in between. Germline V gene lookup returns CDR1 KGHSH and CDR2 LQKENI. The CDR3 length is 15 residues. The CDR3 bases are TGTGCCAGCTCACCTTCTACAGGTCCTGGAAACACCATATATTTT. Its protein product is CASSPSTGPGNTIYF.

V is TRBV11-2 and J is TRBJ2-7; unclear D gene. Per the germline V gene, CDR1 is SGHAT and CDR2 is FQNNGV. The CDR3 is 13 residues long. The V end was cut by 5 bases, the J end by 3 bases, with 11 bases between. The CDR3 coding sequence is TGTGCCAGCAGCCGACGTCAGGTCTACGAGCAGTACTTC. Translating it yields CASSRRQVYEQYF.

The table lists this clone with a few counts. The chain couples TRBV19 to TRBJ2-1; TRBD2 matches at 7 bases. The CDR3 has 14 amino acids. Trimming at V came to 4 bases and at J to 9 bases, leaving 9 bases not matched to a gene. Germline loops: CDR1 LNHDA, CDR2 SQIVND (reference sequence). The CDR3 sequence: CASSTGTMRSEQFF. The CDR3 DNA follows: TGTGCCAGTAGTACCGGGACTATGCGGAGTGAGCAGTTCTTC.

The genes are TRBV27 and TRBJ1-2, with D unclear. The germline V gene has CDR1 MNHEY and CDR2 SMNVEV (reference sequence). V gave up 3 bases and J gave up 2 bases, with 13 bases separating them. This CDR3 is built from 15 residues. Here the CDR3 reads CASSLGSQINYGYTF. DNA of the CDR3: TGTGCCAGCAGTTTGGGGTCACAGATAAACTATGGCTACACCTTC.

The chain carries TRBV28 and TRBJ2-7, with 9 positions matching TRBD1. V dropped 5 bases and J dropped 7; count of bases not matched to a gene: 12. CDR1 and CDR2 (germline): MDHEN, SYDVKM. The CDR3 loop spans 15 amino acids. CDR3 sequence reads: CASSGGTGRKGEQYF. The CDR3 DNA follows: TGTGCCAGCAGTGGTGGGACAGGGAGAAAAGGAGAGCAGTACTTC.

The genes are TRBV11-2 and TRBJ2-3; D remains ambiguous. V was cut by 1 base and J by 3 bases, with 8 bases left in between. Looked up from germline, CDR1 is SGHAT and CDR2 is FQNNGV. This CDR3 is built from 14 residues. The CDR3 nucleotides are TGTGCCAGCAGCTTAGGAGTCAAAACAGATACGCAGTATTTT. Amino acid sequence: CASSLGVKTDTQYF.

The chain couples TRBV5-1 to TRBJ2-7, with TRBD1 matching over 9 bases. Germline assignment: CDR1 SGHRS and CDR2 YFSETQ. The V segment lost 4 bases and the J segment 0 bases; nucleotides outside the gene matches: 8. The CDR3 runs to 16 residues. The chain's CDR3 is CASSLGGTGNSYEQYF. CDR3 DNA sequence: TGCGCCAGCAGCCTGGGGGGGACAGGGAACTCCTACGAGCAGTACTTC. Drawing the rest from reference TRBV5-1 and TRBJ2-7, the complete variable domain is KAGVTQTPRYLIKTRGQQVTLSCSPISGHRSVSWYQQTPGQGLQFLFEYFSETQRNKGNFPGRFSGRQFSNSRSEMNVSTLELGDSALYLCASSLGGTGNSYEQYFGPGTRLTVT.

The CDR3 here is CASSIGAGDRTYGGAFF. As DNA, the CDR3 is TGTGCCAGTAGTATCGGCGCAGGGGACAGGACGTATGGGGGAGCTTTCTTT. V gene TRBV19 combines with J gene TRBJ1-1; 8 bases fit TRBD1. Germline CDR1 and CDR2: LNHDA and SQIVND (reference sequence). Losses at the gene ends were 3 bases for V and 10 bases for J; bases not matched to a gene: 19. The CDR3 is 17 amino acids.